Listed below are T cell receptor beta chains from one sample, sequenced in a study of cytomegalovirus exposure and HLA in healthy donors. The table came from immunoSEQ multiplex PCR; TCRdb's copy has only in-frame clones and leaves some out. The sample consists of approximately 140,000 clones, under 90% of them appearing once. The specimen sequenced was PBMCs. Receptors were obtained from a young man in good health and CMV-seronegative. CDR3s include the opening cysteine and the closing phenylalanine or tryptophan. A D gene is named only where the DNA matches it firmly. Rows may omit the clone size; those that give it use once, few, many or a size class.

clone_size	v_call	d_call	j_call	cdr3_nt	cdr3_aa
NA	TRBV27	TRBD1	TRBJ1-5	TGTGCCAGCAGTCCACGGACAGGGACTAGCAATCAGCCCCAGCATTTT	CASSPRTGTSNQPQHF
few	TRBV10-2	NA	TRBJ1-1	TGCGCCAGCACCACCGGGAGCCCAATGAACACTGAAGCTTTCTTT	CASTTGSPMNTEAFF
NA	TRBV9	TRBD1	TRBJ1-2	TGTGCCAGCAGCGCGGGGGACAGACATGGCTACACCTTC	CASSAGDRHGYTF
NA	TRBV18	NA	TRBJ1-4	TGTGCCAGCTCACCAGTCGCGGGGCACGAAAAACTGTTTTTT	CASSPVAGHEKLFF
NA	TRBV7-2	NA	TRBJ1-5	TGTGCCAGCAGCTTATCGGGTGCTCAGCCCCAGCATTTT	CASSLSGAQPQHF
NA	TRBV2	NA	TRBJ1-1	TGTGCCAGCAGTGCTGGAGTTCGGGACACTGAAGCTTTCTTT	CASSAGVRDTEAFF
NA	TRBV7-9	TRBD2	TRBJ2-1	TGTGCCAGCAGCCACAGACCGGGACTAGGTCAGAGCGAGCAGTTCTTC	CASSHRPGLGQSEQFF
NA	TRBV28	NA	TRBJ1-5	TGTGCCAGCAGTGCGAACCAGCCCCAGCATTTT	CASSANQPQHF
NA	TRBV7-9	TRBD1	TRBJ2-2	TGTGCCAGCAGGGGACAGGGTATCACCGGGGAGCTGTTTTTT	CASRGQGITGELFF
NA	TRBV18	TRBD1	TRBJ1-1	TGTGCCAGCTCACTAGACAGGGCCACTGAAGCTTTCTTT	CASSLDRATEAFF
NA	TRBV6-5	NA	TRBJ2-7	TGTGCCAGCAGTTACCCCACCGGTTTAGAGCAGTACTTC	CASSYPTGLEQYF
NA	TRBV15	TRBD1	TRBJ1-1	TGTGCCACCAGCAAAGAGGGACAGGGGGCCTTTGGAGCTTTCTTT	CATSKEGQGAFGAFF
NA	TRBV5-6	NA	TRBJ2-5	TGTGCCAGCAGCTTTGGCCAGACCCAGTACTTC	CASSFGQTQYF
NA	TRBV6-5	TRBD1	TRBJ2-7	TGTGCCAGCACAGGGGGCTACGAGCAGTACTTC	CASTGGYEQYF
once	TRBV4-3	NA	TRBJ2-7	TGCGCCAGCAGCCAAGATGCGGGTCACGAGCAGTACTTC	CASSQDAGHEQYF
NA	TRBV9	TRBD1	TRBJ2-7	TGTGCCAGCAGCGTAGGTGGACAGGTCACCTACGAGCAGTACTTC	CASSVGGQVTYEQYF
NA	TRBV28	NA	TRBJ2-7	TGTGCCAGCAGTTTTGGGGGGTCCCTCTTAACCTACGAGCAGTACTTC	CASSFGGSLLTYEQYF
NA	TRBV7-9	NA	TRBJ1-5	TGTGCCAGCAGCCTTAGGGGAGGACAGCCCCAGCATTTT	CASSLRGGQPQHF
NA	TRBV10-2	NA	TRBJ1-4	TGCGCCAGCAGCGAGGTCGCCGGAACTAATGAAAAACTGTTTTTT	CASSEVAGTNEKLFF
NA	TRBV9	NA	TRBJ1-6	TGTGCCAGCAGCGCTGAGGTGGCGGGTTCTTCACCCCTCCACTTT	CASSAEVAGSSPLHF
NA	TRBV5-4	NA	TRBJ2-7	TGTGCCAGCAGCCCGGGGAGGGGGAGCTACGAGCAGTACTTC	CASSPGRGSYEQYF
NA	TRBV28	NA	TRBJ1-6	TGTGCCAGCAGCCAGACACCCCCAAGCCTCCACTTT	CASSQTPPSLHF